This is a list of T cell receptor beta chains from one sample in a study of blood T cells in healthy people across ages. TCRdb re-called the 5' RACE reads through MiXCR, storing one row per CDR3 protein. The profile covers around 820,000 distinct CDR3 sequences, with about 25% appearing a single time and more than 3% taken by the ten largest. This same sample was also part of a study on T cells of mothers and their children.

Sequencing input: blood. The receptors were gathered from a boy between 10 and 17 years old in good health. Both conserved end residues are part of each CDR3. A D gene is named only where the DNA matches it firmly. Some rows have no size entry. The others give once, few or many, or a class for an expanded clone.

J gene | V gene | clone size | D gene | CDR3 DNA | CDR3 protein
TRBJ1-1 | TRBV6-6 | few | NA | TGTGCCAGCAGTTCACAGGGAACCCTAATCACTGAAGCTTTCTTT | CASSSQGTLITEAFF
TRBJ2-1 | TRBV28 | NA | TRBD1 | TGTGCCAGCAGTGGGACAGGGCGGGGGAACAATGAGCAGTTCTTC | CASSGTGRGNNEQFF
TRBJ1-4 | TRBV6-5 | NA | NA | TGTGCCAGCAGTTACTCACTGGGTAGTCATGGAAAACTGTTTTTT | CASSYSLGSHGKLFF
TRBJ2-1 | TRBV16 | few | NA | TGTGCCAGCAGCCAATCGTTAGGGGATGAGCAGTTCTTC | CASSQSLGDEQFF
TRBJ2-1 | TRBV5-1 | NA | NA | TGCGCCAGCAGCTTCGGACAGCCTTATGAGCAGTTCTTC | CASSFGQPYEQFF
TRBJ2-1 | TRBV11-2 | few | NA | TGTGCCAGCGCACAGGGTTACAACGAGCAGTTCTTC | CASAQGYNEQFF
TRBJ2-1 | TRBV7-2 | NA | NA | TGTGCCAGCAGCAGACGGGACCCCGGCAATGAGCAGTTCTTC | CASSRRDPGNEQFF
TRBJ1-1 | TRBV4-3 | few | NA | TGCGCCAGCAACCATCGCGGGGGGCCCAACACTGAAGCTTTCTTT | CASNHRGGPNTEAFF
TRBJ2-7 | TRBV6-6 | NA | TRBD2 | TGTGCCAGCAGCTTCGCTAGCGGGGGTTACTACGAGCAGTACTTC | CASSFASGGYYEQYF
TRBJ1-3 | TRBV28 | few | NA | TGTGCCAGCAGTGATTATACCAGGGGCTGGGACACCATATATTTT | CASSDYTRGWDTIYF
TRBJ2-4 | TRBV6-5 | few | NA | TGTGCCAGCAGTTACTCGTACGGGGGCGGGGACATTCAGTACTTC | CASSYSYGGGDIQYF
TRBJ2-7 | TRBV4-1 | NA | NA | TGCGCCAGCAGCCAAGTAATGGACAGCTATAACTACGAGCAGTACTTC | CASSQVMDSYNYEQYF
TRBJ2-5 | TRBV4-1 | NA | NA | TGCGCCAGCAGCGCACTAGGGTGGGAGACCCAGTACTTC | CASSALGWETQYF
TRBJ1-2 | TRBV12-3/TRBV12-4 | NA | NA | TGTGCCAGCAGCCAAAGTGGGAGCTATGACTACACCTTC | CASSQSGSYDYTF
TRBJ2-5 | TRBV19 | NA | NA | TGTGCCAGTAGTGTAAAACAGGGAGCGGTAGAGACCCAGTACTTC | CASSVKQGAVETQYF
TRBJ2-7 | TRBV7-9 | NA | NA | TGTGCCAGCAGCTTAGGGCCACCCCTCTACGAGCAGTACTTC | CASSLGPPLYEQYF
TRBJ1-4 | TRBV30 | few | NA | TGTGCCTGGATGGCGGGGATGACTAATGAAAAACTGTTTTTT | CAWMAGMTNEKLFF
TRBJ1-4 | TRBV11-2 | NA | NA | TGTGCCAGCAAGCCTCAGGGGACGGGTGAAAAACTGTTTTTT | CASKPQGTGEKLFF
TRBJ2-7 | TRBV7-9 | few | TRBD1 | TGTGCCAGCAGCCACGGACAGGGCCGCGGGGAGCAGTACTTC | CASSHGQGRGEQYF
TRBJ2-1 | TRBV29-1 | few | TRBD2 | TGCAGCGTTGAAGGGGCTAGCGGGAGCTCCTACAATGAGCAGTTCTTC | CSVEGASGSSYNEQFF
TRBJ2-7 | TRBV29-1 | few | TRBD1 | TGCAGCGTTGAAGAGGGACAGTCCTACGAGCAGTACTTC | CSVEEGQSYEQYF
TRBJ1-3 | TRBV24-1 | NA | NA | TGTGCCACCAGTGACGGGGTTAACTCTGGAAACACCATATATTTT | CATSDGVNSGNTIYF
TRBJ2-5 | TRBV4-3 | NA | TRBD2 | TGCGCCAGCAGCCAAGATCCTAGCGGGGGGGCCTGGGAGACCCAGTACTTC | CASSQDPSGGAWETQYF
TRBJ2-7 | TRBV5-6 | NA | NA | TGTGCCAGCAGCTTGGGGGCAGCATCCTACGAGCAGTACTTC | CASSLGAASYEQYF
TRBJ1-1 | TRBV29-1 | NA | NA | TGCAGCTCCCTACTCCACCGAGGGGGTGAAGCTTTCTTT | CSSLLHRGGEAFF
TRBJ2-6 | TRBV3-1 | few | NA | TGTGCCAGCAGCCAAGATCCCGTCCCCGGGGCCAACGTCCTGACTTTC | CASSQDPVPGANVLTF
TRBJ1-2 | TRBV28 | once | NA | TGTGCCAGCAGCACCCCCGCGGACTATGGCTACACCTTC | CASSTPADYGYTF
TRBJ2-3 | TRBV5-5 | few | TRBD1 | TGTGCCAGCACCCTGACAGGGCCCGCAGATACGCAGTATTTT | CASTLTGPADTQYF
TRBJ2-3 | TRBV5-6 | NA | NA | TGTGCCAGCAGCGCAGGACTGGCGGAGACAGATACGCAGTATTTT | CASSAGLAETDTQYF
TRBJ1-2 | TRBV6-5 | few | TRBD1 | TGTGCCAGCAGACAGGGACAGGGCAGCTATGGCTACACCTTC | CASRQGQGSYGYTF
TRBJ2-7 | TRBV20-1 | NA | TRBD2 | TGCAGTGCTAGCATAGCGGGAGATACCTACGAGCAGTACTTC | CSASIAGDTYEQYF
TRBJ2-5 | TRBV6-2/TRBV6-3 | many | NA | TGTGCCAGCAGTCCCCGTAGTGGGGCCAATCGGGAGACCCAGTACTTC | CASSPRSGANRETQYF
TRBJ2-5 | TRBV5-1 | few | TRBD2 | TGCGCCAGCAGACTAGCGGTCGCCACTGGAGAGACCCAGTACTTC | CASRLAVATGETQYF
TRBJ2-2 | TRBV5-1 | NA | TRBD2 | TGCGCCAGCAGCTTAAGGACTAGCGGGATGGGCACCGGGGAGCTGTTTTTT | CASSLRTSGMGTGELFF
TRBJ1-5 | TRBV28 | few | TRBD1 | TGTGCCAGCACTACCCTCAACAGGGGTTTCATATGGAGCAATCAGCCCCAGCATTTT | CASTTLNRGFIWSNQPQHF
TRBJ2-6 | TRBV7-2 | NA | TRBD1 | TGTGCCAGCAGCCTCCGCCGGACAGGAAGCTCCTCTGGGGCCAACGTCCTGACTTTC | CASSLRRTGSSSGANVLTF
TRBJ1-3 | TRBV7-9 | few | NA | TGTGCCAGATCCGGGACAACTGGAAACACCATATATTTT | CARSGTTGNTIYF
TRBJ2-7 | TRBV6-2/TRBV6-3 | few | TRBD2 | TGTGCCAGCAGTTACAGGCTAGCGGTACCAGCCTCCTACGAGCAGTACTTC | CASSYRLAVPASYEQYF
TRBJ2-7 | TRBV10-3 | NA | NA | TGTGCCATCAGTGATCTGGGACGTACCGGGGAGCAGTACTTC | CAISDLGRTGEQYF
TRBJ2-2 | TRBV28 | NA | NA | TGTGCCAGCAGTTTGATGTCCGGGGAGCTGTTTTTT | CASSLMSGELFF
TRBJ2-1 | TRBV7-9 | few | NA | TGTGCCAGCAGCTTATCTAATGGTCCGCCCTACAATGAGCAGTTCTTC | CASSLSNGPPYNEQFF
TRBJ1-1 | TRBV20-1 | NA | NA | TGCAGTGCTAGCTTGGCCGGGGTTGACACTGAAGCTTTCTTT | CSASLAGVDTEAFF
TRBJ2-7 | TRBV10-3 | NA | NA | TGTGCCGTTGGTCAGGAGAGTGGAAAAGAGCAGTACTTC | CAVGQESGKEQYF
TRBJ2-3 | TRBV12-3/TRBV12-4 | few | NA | TGTGCCAGCACCTTTGGGGGTTTGGGAGATACGCAGTATTTT | CASTFGGLGDTQYF
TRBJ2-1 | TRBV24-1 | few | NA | TGTGCCACCAGTGTAGCGCACAATGAGCAGTTCTTC | CATSVAHNEQFF
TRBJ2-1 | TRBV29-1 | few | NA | TGCAGCGTTGCCCGATTAGCGGAACTCTCCTACAATGAGCAGTTCTTC | CSVARLAELSYNEQFF
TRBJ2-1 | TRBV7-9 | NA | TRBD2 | TGTGCCAGCAGCCTGACTAGCGGGAGGGACAATGAGCAGTTCTTC | CASSLTSGRDNEQFF
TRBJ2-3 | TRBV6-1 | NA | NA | TGTGCCAGCAGGCAAGACAGTCCTAGCACAGATACGCAGTATTTT | CASRQDSPSTDTQYF
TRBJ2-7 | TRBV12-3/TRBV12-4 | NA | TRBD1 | TGTGCCAGCAATTCCGGGACAGACTTTTCCGAGCAGTACTTC | CASNSGTDFSEQYF
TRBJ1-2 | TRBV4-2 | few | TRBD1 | TGTGCCAGCAGCCAACCGGACAGGTGGGATGGCTACACCTTC | CASSQPDRWDGYTF
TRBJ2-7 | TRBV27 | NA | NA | TGTGCCAGCAGTTTATCGGGTAGATACGAGCAGTACTTC | CASSLSGRYEQYF
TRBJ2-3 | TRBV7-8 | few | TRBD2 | TGTGCCAGCAGCGGAAGGACTAGCCTTGCCGGCACAGATACGCAGTATTTT | CASSGRTSLAGTDTQYF